In this sample, the clone carrying this T cell receptor (beta chain) turned up a few times. Its target is unknown. The read ends 3 residues early relative to the CDR3; the germline J gene fills the gap. The data originate from a study of T cell clonality in common variable immunodeficiency. Study-wide findings and caveats: Common variable immunodeficiency TCR beta sequences reportedly had fewer deletions and N-nucleotide insertions.

V lost 0 bases and J 3 bases, leaving 9 bases between the germline ends. Germline-derived CDR1 and CDR2 are GTSNPN and SVGIG (reference sequence). The CDR3 length is 13 residues. Repertoires were generated with immunoSEQ multiplex PCR, while TCRdb's copy carries only in-frame clones and drops some. Observed in the sample are tens of thousands of clones, none of them singletons. Source material: peripheral blood mononuclear cells. The sequence came from a human donor with common variable immunodeficiency. V usage is TRBV30 and J usage is TRBJ2-7; D unresolved. Incomplete CDR3 DNA: TGTGCCTGGAGTGTAAGGTCAGACTACGAG. Encoded protein: CAWSVRSDYE. The complete CDR3 sequence is CAWSVRSDYEQYF.